The rows below give T cell receptor beta chains drawn from one sample of a study of cytomegalovirus exposure and HLA in healthy donors. Profiled with immunoSEQ multiplex PCR; TCRdb holds only in-frame clones, not every one. The sample includes about 220,000 clones, around 80% of them seen just once. The sample consisted of PBMCs. The receptors here all came from a man younger than 35 in good health and CMV-seronegative. Each CDR3 is given with its conserved first and last residue. Clone size, where shown, is once, few, many, or a class for clones that have expanded.

V	J	size	CDR3
TRBV29-1	TRBJ2-7	NA	CSAGGDRDYEQYF
TRBV28	TRBJ2-7	NA	CASSLTTQGAGEQYF
TRBV30	TRBJ1-1	NA	CAWSRDIPMNTEAFF
TRBV5-8	TRBJ2-1	NA	CASRRLAGFNEQFF
TRBV5-6	TRBJ1-3	NA	CASSPGIGGAFGNTIYF
TRBV4-1	TRBJ1-3	NA	CASSQGEGSGNTIYF
TRBV5-6	TRBJ1-3	NA	CASRSESSGNTIYF
TRBV25-1	TRBJ2-1	NA	CASSDSTSGRYNEQFF
TRBV30	TRBJ2-1	NA	CAWSASGTLTSGRREQFF
TRBV6-5	TRBJ1-6	NA	CASSYSRQGGSPLHF
TRBV5-8	TRBJ2-7	NA	CASSPSVSREYEQYF
TRBV7-9	TRBJ1-1	few	CASSPTGRTEAFF
TRBV7-3	TRBJ2-5	NA	CASSLLGRETQYF
TRBV5-4	TRBJ1-3	NA	CASSYDRGDTIYF
TRBV6-1	TRBJ2-7	NA	CASSAGTGAYEQYF
TRBV18	TRBJ2-2	NA	CASSPLASGRAGSGELFF
TRBV4-1	TRBJ2-2	NA	CASSFGASGNTGELFF
TRBV7-9	TRBJ1-2	NA	CASSIWDSHGYTF
TRBV7-8	TRBJ2-7	NA	CASSLRQAAYEQYF
TRBV7-2	TRBJ1-4	once	CASSSSGVSEKLFF
TRBV5-1	TRBJ2-1	once	CASSLTSGSYDEQFF
TRBV27	TRBJ2-7	NA	CASSLAPTGFPYEQYF
TRBV28	TRBJ1-1	NA	CASSLTGSSNTEAFF